The rows below give T cell receptor beta chains drawn from one sample of a study of cytomegalovirus exposure and HLA in healthy donors. TCRdb keeps only in-frame clones here, not all; method: immunoSEQ multiplex PCR. The table shows around 150,000 clones, with more than 75% occurring only once. Sequencing input: PBMCs. The origin of the receptors is a girl aged 2 to 9 in good health and CMV-seropositive. CDR3s include the opening cysteine and the closing phenylalanine or tryptophan. A D gene is named only where the DNA matches it firmly. Rows may omit the clone size; those that give it use once, few, many or a size class.

v_call: TRBV28
j_call: TRBJ2-7
d_call: TRBD2
clone_size: .
cdr3_length: 14
cdr3_aa: CASRGTSGTYEQYF
cdr3_nt: TGTGCCAGCAGGGGGACTAGCGGGACCTACGAGCAGTACTTC

v_call: TRBV30
j_call: TRBJ2-7
d_call: TRBD1
clone_size: once
cdr3_length: 14
cdr3_aa: CAWSPPGQGYEQYF
cdr3_nt: TGTGCCTGGAGCCCACCGGGACAGGGTTACGAGCAGTACTTC

v_call: TRBV13
j_call: TRBJ2-4
d_call: TRBD2
clone_size: .
cdr3_length: 15
cdr3_aa: CASSLPGGAKNIQYF
cdr3_nt: TGTGCCAGCAGCTTACCGGGGGGTGCCAAAAACATTCAGTACTTC

v_call: TRBV30
j_call: TRBJ2-3
d_call: TRBD2
clone_size: once
cdr3_length: 16
cdr3_aa: CAWVFTGTTSTDTQYF
cdr3_nt: TGTGCCTGGGTATTTACCGGGACTACGTCCACAGATACGCAGTATTTT

v_call: TRBV27
j_call: TRBJ2-7
d_call: .
clone_size: .
cdr3_length: 14
cdr3_aa: CASSPQGFSYEQYF
cdr3_nt: TGTGCCAGCAGTCCCCAGGGTTTCTCCTACGAGCAGTACTTC

v_call: TRBV28
j_call: TRBJ2-7
d_call: .
clone_size: .
cdr3_length: 16
cdr3_aa: CASSDAPGHGSYEQYF
cdr3_nt: TGTGCCAGCAGTGACGCCCCGGGACATGGATCCTACGAGCAGTACTTC

v_call: TRBV10-3
j_call: TRBJ1-1
d_call: TRBD1
clone_size: .
cdr3_length: 15
cdr3_aa: CAIRDRELGNTEAFF
cdr3_nt: TGTGCCATCCGGGACAGGGAATTGGGGAACACTGAAGCTTTCTTT

v_call: TRBV6-5
j_call: TRBJ1-5
d_call: .
clone_size: .
cdr3_length: 13
cdr3_aa: CASSYMSDQPQHF
cdr3_nt: TGTGCCAGCAGTTATATGAGCGATCAGCCCCAGCATTTT

v_call: TRBV6-1
j_call: TRBJ1-1
d_call: .
clone_size: .
cdr3_length: 13
cdr3_aa: CASSGGDTKAAFF
cdr3_nt: TGTGCCAGCAGTGGAGGGGACACTAAGGCAGCTTTCTTT

v_call: TRBV27
j_call: TRBJ2-3
d_call: .
clone_size: .
cdr3_length: 14
cdr3_aa: CASSPGRETDTQYF
cdr3_nt: TGTGCCAGCAGTCCCGGTAGGGAGACAGATACGCAGTATTTT